This T cell receptor beta chain was obtained from a study of siplizumab effects on memory and regulatory T cells. Regarding this clone: Its specificity is not known.

This table comes from immunoSEQ multiplex PCR, and its TCRdb copy is limited to in-frame clones, with some not included. Here the sample spans 85,000 to 130,000 clones, 94% being singletons. Study-wide findings and caveats: Assignment of a naive or memory phenotype failed for roughly 80-97% of the proliferating CD4+ or CD8+ clones. Treg origin accounted for an average of around 69% of mappable alloreactive CD4+ clones with siplizumab and under 30% in controls.

The length of the CDR3 is 14 residues. Germline V CDR1 and CDR2: LNHDA, SQIVND (reference sequence). J lost 4 bases, V lost 3 bases, and 2 bases had no gene match. The receptor's source is a human donor in good health. Sequenced material: Tregs sorted from blood. The rearrangement uses TRBV19 and TRBJ1-5; 8 bases are a match to TRBD1. CDR3 coding DNA: TGTGCCAGTAGTATTCGGACAGGGAATCAGCCCCAGCATTTT. It specifies CASSIRTGNQPQHF. The variable domain in full, with the rest retrieved from reference TRBV19 and TRBJ1-5, is DGGITQSPKYLFRKEGQNVTLSCEQNLNHDAMYWYRQDPGQGLRLIYYSQIVNDFQKGDIAEGYSVSREKKESFPLTVTSAQKNPTAFYLCASSIRTGNQPQHFGDGTRLSIL.